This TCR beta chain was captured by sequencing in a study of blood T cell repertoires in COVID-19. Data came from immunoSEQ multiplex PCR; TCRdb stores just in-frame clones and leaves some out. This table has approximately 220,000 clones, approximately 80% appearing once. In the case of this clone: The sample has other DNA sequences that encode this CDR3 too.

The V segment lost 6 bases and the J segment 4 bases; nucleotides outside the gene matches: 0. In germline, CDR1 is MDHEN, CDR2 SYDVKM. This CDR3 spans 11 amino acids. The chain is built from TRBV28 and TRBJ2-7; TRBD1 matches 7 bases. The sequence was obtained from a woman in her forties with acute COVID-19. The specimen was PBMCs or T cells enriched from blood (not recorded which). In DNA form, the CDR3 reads TGTGCCAGCAGCAGGGGGTACGAGCAGTACTTC. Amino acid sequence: CASSRGYEQYF. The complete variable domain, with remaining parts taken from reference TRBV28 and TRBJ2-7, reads DVKVTQSSRYLVKRTGEKVFLECVQDMDHENMFWYRQDPGLGLRLIYFSYDVKMKEKGDIPEGYSVSREKKERFSLILESASTNQTSMYLCASSRGYEQYFGPGTRLTVT.